This T cell receptor beta chain was identified during a study of T cells after posttransplantation cyclophosphamide. Study-wide results and caveats: Recipient CMV seropositivity and CMV reactivation strongly tracked TRB clonality. Donor-recipient repertoire similarity was low at 1-2 months, rising over year one. Skin or GI-infiltrating T cells shared few TRB sequences with blood.

TCRdb keeps only in-frame clones here, not all; method: immunoSEQ multiplex PCR. This sample has some 47,000 clones, with about 82% found just once. With respect to this clone: The antigen is unknown.

The germline CDR1 and CDR2 sequences are MGHDK and SYGVNS. V was trimmed by 3 bases and J by 2 bases, leaving 15 bases between them. CDR3 length: 16 residues. This receptor was obtained from a man aged 25 to 40 with a blood cancer, CMV-positive, and with a related stem cell donor. This chain uses TRBV25-1 with TRBJ2-3, with D unclear. Sequences were obtained from PBMCs. The CDR3 loop reads CASSEIWATYTDTQYF. The DNA of the CDR3 is TGTGCCAGCAGTGAGATCTGGGCTACTTACACAGATACGCAGTATTTT.